A selection of T cell receptor beta chains follows, all from one sample in a study of control samples from healthy donors and cancer patients. Produced via immunoSEQ multiplex PCR; TCRdb's table is partial and in-frame only. The sample shows 100,000 to 150,000 clones, more than 70% of them seen only once. The sample was blood. These TCRs come from a man between 60 and 70 years old in good health. Both conserved end residues are part of each CDR3. The order of the fields is clone size, V gene, J gene, D gene, CDR3 protein, CDR3 DNA. A D gene is named only where the DNA matches it firmly. For some rows the clone size is stated as once, few or many, or as a class when expanded; others skip it.

.	TRBV9	TRBJ1-2	.	CASSVTEYGYTF	TGTGCCAGCAGCGTTACAGAGTATGGCTACACCTTC
.	TRBV5-4	TRBJ1-2	.	CASSLDRANYGYTF	TGTGCCAGCAGCTTGGACAGAGCTAACTATGGCTACACCTTC
once	TRBV19	TRBJ2-1	.	CASSMTSVNEQFF	TGTGCCAGTAGTATGACTAGTGTCAATGAGCAGTTCTTC
.	TRBV24-1	TRBJ1-6	TRBD1	CATSAETGTRSSPLHF	TGTGCCACCAGTGCTGAGACAGGGACCCGGAGTTCACCCCTCCACTTT
once	TRBV28	TRBJ1-1	.	CASSFSGNREAFF	TGTGCCAGCAGTTTTTCCGGGAACCGTGAAGCTTTCTTT
once	TRBV10-3	TRBJ1-5	.	CAISPGQGDQPQHF	TGTGCCATCAGCCCGGGACAAGGAGACCAGCCCCAGCATTTT
.	TRBV11-2	TRBJ2-2	.	CASSFVNTGELFF	TGTGCCAGCAGCTTCGTCAACACCGGGGAGCTGTTTTTT
few	TRBV2	TRBJ1-4	.	CASSEGTSGEKLFF	TGTGCCAGCAGTGAAGGGACATCGGGGGAAAAACTGTTTTTT
.	TRBV5-1	TRBJ2-5	.	CASSLAGTQETQYF	TGCGCCAGCAGCTTGGCCGGGACACAAGAGACCCAGTACTTC
once	TRBV28	TRBJ1-2	TRBD1	CASRQDRAYGYTF	TGTGCCAGCAGGCAGGACAGGGCCTATGGCTACACCTTC
few	TRBV7-7	TRBJ2-1	TRBD1	CASSLARTGSNEQFF	TGTGCTAGCAGCTTAGCCAGGACAGGGTCCAATGAGCAGTTCTTC
.	TRBV5-1	TRBJ1-1	.	CASSFFENTEAFF	TGCGCCAGCAGCTTTTTCGAGAACACTGAAGCTTTCTTT
few	TRBV5-1	TRBJ2-2	.	CASSWGTTGELFF	TGCGCCAGCAGCTGGGGTACCACCGGGGAGCTGTTTTTT
.	TRBV18	TRBJ2-3	.	CASSPNRESTDTQYF	TGTGCCAGCTCACCAAACAGGGAGAGCACAGATACGCAGTATTTT
once	TRBV2	TRBJ1-3	.	CASSWTVSSGNTIYF	TGTGCCAGCAGCTGGACGGTTAGCTCTGGAAACACCATATATTTT
.	TRBV27	TRBJ1-1	.	CASSFQGAGTEAFF	TGTGCCAGCAGTTTTCAGGGTGCTGGCACTGAAGCTTTCTTT
once	TRBV7-2	TRBJ2-7	TRBD1	CASSSGTGRYEQYF	TGTGCCAGCAGTTCCGGGACAGGGCGTTACGAGCAGTACTTC
.	TRBV30	TRBJ1-1	.	CAWSVKSQRQAFF	TGTGCCTGGAGTGTAAAGTCCCAGAGACAAGCTTTCTTT
.	TRBV7-8	TRBJ2-5	.	CASSLVAGDQETQYF	TGTGCCAGCAGCTTAGTCGCTGGGGACCAAGAGACCCAGTACTTC
.	TRBV5-1	TRBJ1-1	TRBD1	CASSATGEPTEAFF	TGCGCCAGCAGCGCAACAGGGGAACCCACTGAAGCTTTCTTT
.	TRBV7-2	TRBJ2-7	TRBD2	CASKLAGLTGEQYF	TGTGCCAGTAAACTAGCGGGGCTAACGGGGGAGCAGTACTTC
.	TRBV25-1	TRBJ1-4	.	CASSDTIEKLFF	TGTGCCAGCAGTGATACTATTGAAAAACTGTTTTTT